This is a list of T cell receptor beta chains from one sample in a study of blood T cell repertoires in COVID-19. The assay was immunoSEQ multiplex PCR, and TCRdb's table has in-frame clones only and misses some. The data contain some 140,000 clones, about four fifths of them singletons. Sequenced sample: peripheral blood. The receptors originated from an older woman with acute or convalescent COVID-19. Both conserved end residues are part of each CDR3. Fields, in order: V gene, D gene, clone size, J gene, CDR3 DNA, CDR3 protein. D genes are given only for firm matches. Some rows have no size entry. The others give once, few or many, or a class for an expanded clone.

>TRBV28|.|.|TRBJ1-5
TGTGCCAGCAGTGGAGGGGTGAGCAATCAGCCCCAGCATTTT
CASSGGVSNQPQHF
>TRBV27|.|.|TRBJ1-6
TGTGCCAGCAGTTCCCTCCCCCCGACATGGGATTCACCCCTCCACTTT
CASSSLPPTWDSPLHF
>TRBV30|.|once|TRBJ2-1
TGTGCCTGGGAACCGGGATCGTACAATGAGCAGTTCTTC
CAWEPGSYNEQFF
>TRBV10-3|TRBD2|.|TRBJ2-5
TGTGCCATCAGTGAGAGACTTAGCGGGGGGGCCTCTTCAGAGACCCAGTACTTC
CAISERLSGGASSETQYF
>TRBV5-1|TRBD1|.|TRBJ1-2
TGCGCCAGCAGCCCCAGACAGGGGACCAACTATGGCTACACCTTC
CASSPRQGTNYGYTF
>TRBV15|.|.|TRBJ1-4
TGTGCCACCAGCAGGTATGGGGGCAGCACAACTAATGAAAAACTGTTTTTT
CATSRYGGSTTNEKLFF
>TRBV5-1|TRBD2|.|TRBJ2-1
TGCGCCAGCAGTTTACCGGGACTAGCGGGGCGGGATGAGCAGTTCTTC
CASSLPGLAGRDEQFF
>TRBV4-1|.|.|TRBJ2-1
TGCGCCAGCAGCCAAGTGGGCAGACAAGGAAGGGAGCAGTTCTTC
CASSQVGRQGREQFF
>TRBV5-1|TRBD1|.|TRBJ1-1
TGCGCCAGCAGCACCACAGGGGACACTGAAGCTTTCTTT
CASSTTGDTEAFF
>TRBV6-5|TRBD1|once|TRBJ1-3
TGTGCCGTCACGGAAAGACAGGGAGCTGGAAACACCATATATTTT
CAVTERQGAGNTIYF
>TRBV5-6|.|.|TRBJ2-2
TGTGCCAGCAGCCGGGAACTTTACACCGGGGAGCTGTTTTTT
CASSRELYTGELFF
>TRBV18|.|.|TRBJ2-3
TGTGCCAGCTCAGGGCAGGGACAAATAGATACGCAGTATTTT
CASSGQGQIDTQYF
>TRBV15|.|.|TRBJ2-3
TGTGCCACCAGCAGAGTAACGGGGATCACAGATACGCAGTATTTT
CATSRVTGITDTQYF
>TRBV10-2|.|.|TRBJ2-1
TGCGCCAGCTACGGGACACAAAGCTCCTACAATGAGCAGTTCTTC
CASYGTQSSYNEQFF
>TRBV19|.|once|TRBJ1-2
TGTGCCAGTAGTCCCTGGGACAAAAATGGTGGCTACACCTTC
CASSPWDKNGGYTF
>TRBV27|TRBD1|once|TRBJ1-5
TGTGCCAGCAGTTTATTGACAGGGGGCGGTCAGCCCCAGCATTTT
CASSLLTGGGQPQHF
>TRBV5-8|TRBD1|few|TRBJ2-7
TGTGCCAGCAGCCTACAGGGGAATAGGGCCTACGAGCAGTACTTC
CASSLQGNRAYEQYF
>TRBV5-1|TRBD1|.|TRBJ2-7
TGCGCCAGCAGCCCCGGGACAGGGCCTCTCGAGCAGTACTTC
CASSPGTGPLEQYF
>TRBV27|TRBD1|.|TRBJ1-1
TGTGCCAGTAAACAGCAGGGGGCAACTGAAGCTTTCTTT
CASKQQGATEAFF
>TRBV18|.|.|TRBJ1-6
TGTGCCAGCTCGGCAGGGCCGAATTCACCCCTCCACTTT
CASSAGPNSPLHF
>TRBV30|.|.|TRBJ1-3
TGTGCCTGGAGTGCCTCAGGGTATGGAAACACCATATATTTT
CAWSASGYGNTIYF
>TRBV30|.|.|TRBJ1-2
TGTGCCTGGAGTCCAGGGGAGGGCTATGGCTACACCTTC
CAWSPGEGYGYTF
>TRBV21-1|.|.|TRBJ2-6
TGTGCCAGCAGCGCCTCATTCCTTTGGGGGCTCGCTGGGGCCAACGTCCTGACTTTC
CASSASFLWGLAGANVLTF
>TRBV6-1|TRBD2|.|TRBJ2-1
TGTGCCAGCAGTGAAGGACTAGCGGGGGGGAATGAGCAGTTCTTC
CASSEGLAGGNEQFF
>TRBV7-3|.|.|TRBJ1-1
TGTGCCAGCAGCCGGAGACGGAACACTGAAGCTTTCTTT
CASSRRRNTEAFF
>TRBV28|.|.|TRBJ1-2
TGTGCCAGCAGGAAAGGAGGTGGCTACACCTTC
CASRKGGGYTF
>TRBV6-6|TRBD1|.|TRBJ1-1
TGTGCCAGCAGTGAGCCGGGACAGGGATTCCCTGAAGCTTTCTTT
CASSEPGQGFPEAFF
>TRBV7-3|.|.|TRBJ2-3
TGTGCCAGCAGCTTATCCTACACAGATACGCAGTATTTT
CASSLSYTDTQYF
>TRBV7-6|.|few|TRBJ1-3
TGTGCCAGCAGCTCAGGATCTCGCAGCTCTGGAAACACCATATATTTT
CASSSGSRSSGNTIYF
>TRBV6-5|.|.|TRBJ1-5
TGTGCCAGCAGGGGCAATGAGGGTCAGCCCCAGCATTTT
CASRGNEGQPQHF
>TRBV4-1|.|.|TRBJ1-1
TGCGCCAGCAGCGATGGACAACCTTACACTGAAGCTTTCTTT
CASSDGQPYTEAFF
>TRBV7-3|TRBD2|.|TRBJ2-3
TGTGCCAGCAGCCGGACTAGCGGGGGCATGTATACGCAGTATTTT
CASSRTSGGMYTQYF
>TRBV7-9|TRBD1|once|TRBJ2-3
TGTGCTACCCCGGACAGGCGAGACCTCCACACAGATACGCAGTATTTT
CATPDRRDLHTDTQYF
>TRBV5-6|.|.|TRBJ2-2
TGTGCCAGCAGCCCCCCCCATCTGAGGGTGGGGGAGCTGTTTTTT
CASSPPHLRVGELFF
>TRBV6-5|.|.|TRBJ2-1
TGTGCCAGCAGCCTCCAGACTAGTCTGAATGAGCAGTTCTTC
CASSLQTSLNEQFF
>TRBV19|.|.|TRBJ2-6
TGTGCCAGTAGTAGGGTGGGGCTTGACACCCACTCTGGGGCCAACGTCCTGACTTTC
CASSRVGLDTHSGANVLTF
>TRBV19|TRBD1|once|TRBJ1-5
TGTGCCAGTAGTAGACAGGGGGCAGGCAATCAGCCCCAGCATTTT
CASSRQGAGNQPQHF
>TRBV27|.|.|TRBJ2-6
TGTGCCAGCAGTCAAAGGACTGCCTCTGGGGCCAACGTCCTGACTTTC
CASSQRTASGANVLTF
>TRBV2|.|.|TRBJ1-5
TGTGCCAGCAGGCCACTCCAGGGAAATCAGCCCCAGCATTTT
CASRPLQGNQPQHF
>TRBV18|TRBD1|.|TRBJ1-5
TGTGCCAGCTCACCGACCTTGGCAGGGGGTACGGGTCAGCCCCAGCATTTT
CASSPTLAGGTGQPQHF
>TRBV18|TRBD1|.|TRBJ2-2
TGTGCCAGCTCACCGGTGCAACAGGGGAGAACCGGGGAGCTGTTTTTT
CASSPVQQGRTGELFF
>TRBV5-5|TRBD1|.|TRBJ1-2
TGTGCCAGCAGCTCTACGGGACAGACTTATGGCTACACCTTC
CASSSTGQTYGYTF
>TRBV5-1|TRBD1|.|TRBJ1-2
TGCGCCAGCAGCCCTACCGGGACAGCCTACGATGGCTACACCTTC
CASSPTGTAYDGYTF
>TRBV5-4|.|.|TRBJ2-1
TGTGCCAGCAGCTTGGATAGGGGCACCTACAATGAGCAGTTCTTC
CASSLDRGTYNEQFF
>TRBV5-1|.|.|TRBJ2-2
TGCGCCAGCAGCTTGGCCGGGGAAACCGGGGAGCTGTTTTTT
CASSLAGETGELFF
>TRBV24-1|.|few|TRBJ1-5
TGTGCCACCAGTGCTTCAGGGTATAGCAATCAGCCCCAGCATTTT
CATSASGYSNQPQHF